This T cell receptor (beta chain) was observed in a study of CD8 T cells in ankylosing spondylitis. V lost 1 base, J lost 1 base, and 13 bases lay in between. The CDR3 length is 16 residues. Germline CDR1 and CDR2: KGHSH and LQKENI. Findings and limits, study-wide: In ankylosing spondylitis patients, matched synovial fluid reportedly showed significant enrichment of disease-linked clones. The authors found the disease-linked clones to be CD8+ and relatively rare in peripheral blood.

Libraries for TCR beta were made by quantitative 5'-RACE with molecular barcodes. A single record per CDR3 protein comes from TCRdb applying MiXCR to the 5' RACE reads. The table lists some 200,000 distinct CDR3 sequences, 9.5% to 15% of them singletons. In regard to this clonotype: Its specificity is not known.

The J gene is TRBJ2-5, the V gene TRBV18; D unclear. The sequence was obtained from a male donor with ankylosing spondylitis or in good health (not recorded which). Source material: blood, either unsorted or a sorted T cell fraction (not recorded which). As DNA, the CDR3 is TGTGCCAGCTCACCACAGGCAGCGTACACCCAAGAGACCCAGTACTTC. Amino acid sequence: CASSPQAAYTQETQYF. The full variable domain, rest sourced from reference TRBV18 and TRBJ2-5, is NAGVMQNPRHLVRRRGQEARLRCSPMKGHSHVYWYRQLPEEGLKFMVYLQKENIIDESGMPKERFSAEFPKEGPSILRIQQVVRGDSAAYFCASSPQAAYTQETQYFGPGTRLLVL.